This TCR beta chain emerged from a study of breast tumors, draining lymph nodes, adjacent tissues. Notes on the study in general: Data fit most tumor T cells coming from lymph node, expanding in tumor.

One entry per CDR3 protein, called by TCRdb with MiXCR from the multiplex PCR reads. The sample lists 150,000 to 200,000 distinct CDR3 sequences; roughly a third were seen once. This clonotype was seen repeatedly, ten times or more. Its matching antigen is unknown. The germline V gene has CDR1 LNHDA and CDR2 SQIVND (reference sequence). V lost 3 bases and J lost 2; bases outside the gene matches: 4. The CDR3 extends over 14 amino acids. Samples came from axillary lymph nodes draining the breast cancer. This sequence was found in a female donor with breast cancer. Some clones in this sample may be carry-over from other donors' samples. The sample consisted of axillary lymph node tissue. The chain couples TRBV19 to TRBJ2-7; the match to TRBD1 covers 7 bases. CDR3 bases: TGTGCCAGTAGTATCAGGGGGTCACCCTACGAGCAGTACTTC. It codes for CASSIRGSPYEQYF.